A single sample gave rise to the 8 T cell receptor beta chains below, sequenced in a study of shared clonotypes between healthy human individuals. The repertoire was sequenced with immunoSEQ multiplex PCR; TCRdb's copy has only in-frame clones and lacks some. The repertoire holds more than 1 million clones, with approximately 78% as singletons. Material for sequencing was memory CD4+ T cells from PBMCs. Noted subset: CD45RA-negative fraction. Receptors were obtained from a man younger than 30 in good health. Some clones in this sample may be carry-over from other donors' samples.

The chain carries TRBV19 and TRBJ1-5, with 8 bases identical to TRBD1. V dropped 4 bases and J dropped 3; count of bases not matched to a gene: 8. The CDR3 has 16 residues. The V gene's germline CDR1 is LNHDA and CDR2 SQIVND (reference sequence). For the CDR3, the DNA is TGTGCCAGTAGTACCCGGACAGGGTCGAACAATCAGCCCCAGCATTTT. Its translation: CASSTRTGSNNQPQHF.

The V and J genes are TRBV2 and TRBJ2-7, with TRBD2 identical over 8 bases. This CDR3 is built from 14 residues. The V gene's germline CDR1 is SNHLY and CDR2 FYNNEI. J gave up 2 bases and V 6 bases, and 6 bases lay outside the gene matches. Here the CDR3 reads CASRTTSAAYEQYF. The CDR3 nucleotides are TGTGCCAGCAGAACGACTAGCGCTGCCTACGAGCAGTACTTC.

The chain links TRBV28 to TRBJ1-1, with D unresolved. The CDR3 is 11 amino acids. Germline CDR1 is MDHEN and CDR2 is SYDVKM. V shed 5 bases and J shed 7 bases, with 8 bases lying between them. Here the CDR3 reads CASSGRNEAFF. The CDR3 DNA sequence: TGTGCCAGCAGTGGACGGAATGAAGCTTTCTTT.

The chain is built from TRBV4-3 and TRBJ2-3; D is undetermined. Trimming left V 4 bases short and J 3 bases short, with 14 bases between. CDR1 LGHNA and CDR2 YSLEER come from the germline V gene. This CDR3 contains 15 residues. The CDR3, as DNA: TGCGCCAGCAGCCCCGGGCCCGAAAGGACAGATACGCAGTATTTT. This translates into CASSPGPERTDTQYF.

This clone was seen ten or more times. The chain carries TRBV7-3 and TRBJ2-1, with TRBD2 matching over 7 bases. CDR3 length equals 13 residues. V shed 3 bases and J 12 bases; nucleotides not matched to a gene: 8. From germline, CDR1 is SGHTA and CDR2 FQGTGA. CDR3 region: CASSLGTGTTQFF. The DNA for the CDR3 is TGTGCCAGCAGCTTGGGGACCGGGACTACGCAGTTCTTC.

The chain recombines TRBV5-8 with TRBJ2-3, with D perhaps TRBD1 (6 bases). Trimming left V 1 base short and J 8 bases short, with 14 bases between. The germline CDR1 and CDR2 sequences are SGHTS and YDEGEE. The CDR3 runs 14 residues. The CDR3 sequence: CASSLIPGQSTQYF. The CDR3 bases are TGTGCCAGCAGCTTGATCCCGGGACAATCTACGCAGTATTTT.

This clone was observed a handful of times. The chain joins TRBV28 to TRBJ2-3, with 8 bases matching TRBD2. This CDR3 is built from 18 residues. Germline assignment: CDR1 MDHEN and CDR2 SYDVKM. The V and J ends lost 0 bases and 4 bases, in that order; junction bases with no gene match: 12. For the CDR3, the DNA is TGTGCCAGCAGTTTATGGGGACGAAGCGGGAGTGGAGCAGATACGCAGTATTTT. Its protein is CASSLWGRSGSGADTQYF.

V and J are TRBV9 and TRBJ2-2; 7 nucleotides agree with TRBD1. The CDR3 spans 13 residues. CDR1 and CDR2 from the germline V gene are SGDLS and YYNGEE. Trimming removed 4 bases from V and 10 bases from J; junction bases left unmatched: 7. The CDR3 loop is CASSSRGGSELFF. DNA for the CDR3: TGTGCCAGCAGCTCCCGAGGGGGCTCGGAGCTGTTTTTT.